These T cell receptor beta chains were read from a single sample in a study of T cell responses to AZD1222 COVID-19 vaccine. Assay used: immunoSEQ multiplex PCR; TCRdb lists only in-frame clones, some missing. The sample holds 130,000 to 150,000 clones, approximately 88% seen once. The source was peripheral blood, collected on day 0 of AZD1222 vaccination. Receptor source: an adult in good health. The CDR3 runs from the conserved cysteine through the conserved F or W. D genes are given only for firm matches. Size values are once, few and many counts, or a class for expanded clones, and some rows have none.

clone size | J gene | D gene | V gene | CDR3 DNA | CDR3 protein
few | TRBJ1-1 | - | TRBV7-2 | TGTGCCAGCAGCTTATCCTCCGCGAACACTGAAGCTTTCTTT | CASSLSSANTEAFF
few | TRBJ2-7 | - | TRBV9 | TGTGCCAGCAGCGTTGGGACTGACGAGCAGTACTTC | CASSVGTDEQYF
- | TRBJ2-1 | - | TRBV6-2/TRBV6-3 | TGTGCCAGCAGTCGGACAGCTACAAATGAGCAGTTCTTC | CASSRTATNEQFF
- | TRBJ1-1 | - | TRBV25-1 | TGTGCCAGCAGTGATGACTGGAACACTGAAGCTTTCTTT | CASSDDWNTEAFF
- | TRBJ1-6 | - | TRBV6-5 | TGTGCCAGCAGATTGGGGAGCTCCTATAATTCACCCCTCCACTTT | CASRLGSSYNSPLHF
- | TRBJ1-2 | - | TRBV5-1 | TGCGCCAGCAGCTCCAATAACTATGGCTACACCTTC | CASSSNNYGYTF
- | TRBJ1-2 | TRBD1 | TRBV18 | TGTGCCAGCTCACCCGGACAGGTCCGCTATGGCTACACCTTC | CASSPGQVRYGYTF
- | TRBJ1-2 | - | TRBV19 | TGTGCCAGTAGTAAAGATCCCCAGAACTATGGCTACACCTTC | CASSKDPQNYGYTF
- | TRBJ1-1 | - | TRBV19 | TGTGCCAGTGGTGTCGGACAAATCAACACTGAAGCTTTCTTT | CASGVGQINTEAFF
- | TRBJ2-7 | TRBD1 | TRBV6-1 | TGTGCCAGCAGTGCTGGGGCCGGGACAGGGAGCTCCTACGAGCAGTACTTC | CASSAGAGTGSSYEQYF
- | TRBJ1-1 | - | TRBV3-1/TRBV3-2 | TGTGCCAGCAGCCAAGAAACTAGGGGCGAAGCTTTCTTT | CASSQETRGEAFF
- | TRBJ2-7 | TRBD1 | TRBV7-3 | TGTGCCAGCAGCAAGGACAGGGTCCACGAGCAGTACTTC | CASSKDRVHEQYF
- | TRBJ1-1 | TRBD1 | TRBV14 | TGTGCCAGCAGCTTAACCGGGACAGGGGGCACTGAAGCTTTCTTT | CASSLTGTGGTEAFF
- | TRBJ1-2 | - | TRBV30 | TGTGCCTGGAGTGTACAGTCAGGGCGGTCCTATGGCTACACCTTC | CAWSVQSGRSYGYTF
- | TRBJ2-2 | TRBD1 | TRBV5-1 | TGCGCCAGCAGCGTAACTACAGGGGTGGACGGGGAGCTGTTTTTT | CASSVTTGVDGELFF
- | TRBJ2-5 | - | TRBV19 | TGTGCCAGTAGTCTCCAGAACCAAGAGACCCAGTACTTC | CASSLQNQETQYF
once | TRBJ1-1 | - | TRBV7-2 | TGTGCCAGCAGCTTATACGGCGCGTCGAACACTGAAGCTTTCTTT | CASSLYGASNTEAFF
- | TRBJ2-1 | TRBD1 | TRBV7-9 | TGTGCCAGCAGCTTTGACAGGGTGAATGAGCAGTTCTTC | CASSFDRVNEQFF
- | TRBJ2-5 | - | TRBV4-2 | TGTGCCAGCAGCCAAGGGAACAGCGAAGAGACCCAGTACTTC | CASSQGNSEETQYF